This is a list of T cell receptor beta chains from one sample in a study of preoperative IRX-2 immunotherapy in early breast cancer. Libraries were prepared by immunoSEQ multiplex PCR; TCRdb keeps only in-frame clonotypes and omits some of them. In the table there are around 2,700 clones, 70% to 85% of which are singletons. This specimen was tumor tissue, taken after IRX-2 immunotherapy. The receptor set was obtained from a human donor with breast cancer. CDR3s include the opening cysteine and the closing phenylalanine or tryptophan. Fields, in order: V gene, D gene, J gene, clone size, CDR3 protein, CDR3 DNA. D genes are given only for firm matches. Not all rows give a size; the values are once, few, many and, for expanded clones, a class.

v_gene: TRBV19; d_gene: .; j_gene: TRBJ1-1; abundance: .; CDR3aa: CASIPQDLNTEAFF; CDR3nt: TGTGCCAGTATCCCCCAGGACTTGAACACTGAAGCTTTCTTT
v_gene: TRBV6-7; d_gene: .; j_gene: TRBJ1-3; abundance: .; CDR3aa: CASTGSRAGNTIYF; CDR3nt: TGTGCCAGCACAGGGTCGCGAGCTGGAAACACCATATATTTT
v_gene: TRBV7-7; d_gene: .; j_gene: TRBJ1-4; abundance: .; CDR3aa: CASSLDKGINEKLFF; CDR3nt: TGTGCCAGCAGCTTGGACAAGGGCATTAATGAAAAACTGTTTTTT
v_gene: TRBV14; d_gene: .; j_gene: TRBJ1-1; abundance: once; CDR3aa: CASSQDLSPGAFF; CDR3nt: TGTGCCAGCAGCCAAGATCTTAGCCCCGGAGCTTTCTTT
v_gene: TRBV29-1; d_gene: .; j_gene: TRBJ1-4; abundance: .; CDR3aa: CSVEDQGMGGKLFF; CDR3nt: TGCAGCGTTGAAGATCAGGGGATGGGGGGAAAACTGTTTTTT
v_gene: TRBV7-6; d_gene: .; j_gene: TRBJ2-2; abundance: .; CDR3aa: CASRWDLPTGELFF; CDR3nt: TGTGCCAGCAGGTGGGACTTACCAACCGGGGAGCTGTTTTTT
v_gene: TRBV10-3; d_gene: .; j_gene: TRBJ2-7; abundance: .; CDR3aa: CAISEEAMYEQYF; CDR3nt: TGTGCCATCAGTGAGGAAGCAATGTACGAGCAGTACTTC
v_gene: TRBV6-8; d_gene: .; j_gene: TRBJ2-1; abundance: .; CDR3aa: CASSVEGRMGLRNEQFF; CDR3nt: TGTGCCAGCAGTGTAGAAGGAAGGATGGGGCTCCGCAATGAGCAGTTCTTC
v_gene: TRBV11-3; d_gene: TRBD1; j_gene: TRBJ1-2; abundance: .; CDR3aa: CASSLTGGKDYGYTF; CDR3nt: TGTGCCAGCAGCTTAACAGGGGGCAAGGACTATGGCTACACCTTC
v_gene: TRBV18; d_gene: .; j_gene: TRBJ1-1; abundance: .; CDR3aa: CASSPPRGGMGVVEAFF; CDR3nt: TGTGCCAGCTCACCGCCTAGAGGGGGTATGGGTGTAGTAGAAGCTTTCTTT
v_gene: TRBV7-4; d_gene: TRBD1; j_gene: TRBJ1-2; abundance: .; CDR3aa: CASSPSGTGRNYGYTF; CDR3nt: TGTGCCAGCAGCCCGAGCGGGACAGGGCGAAACTATGGCTACACCTTC
v_gene: TRBV6-8; d_gene: TRBD2; j_gene: TRBJ2-7; abundance: once; CDR3aa: CASSYSTPLAGQGYEQYF; CDR3nt: TGTGCCAGCAGTTACTCCACCCCACTAGCGGGACAAGGGTACGAGCAGTACTTC
v_gene: TRBV1; d_gene: .; j_gene: TRBJ1-2; abundance: .; CDR3aa: CASSQVWRENGYTF; CDR3nt: TGCGCCAGCAGCCAAGTATGGAGGGAAAATGGCTACACCTTC
v_gene: TRBV11-3; d_gene: TRBD2; j_gene: TRBJ2-1; abundance: .; CDR3aa: CASSFSSGALSSYNEQFF; CDR3nt: TGTGCCAGCAGCTTTAGTAGCGGGGCCCTTAGCTCCTACAATGAGCAGTTCTTC
v_gene: TRBV30; d_gene: .; j_gene: TRBJ2-7; abundance: few; CDR3aa: CAWRQANYEQYF; CDR3nt: TGTGCCTGGAGACAGGCCAACTACGAGCAGTACTTC
v_gene: TRBV19; d_gene: .; j_gene: TRBJ1-1; abundance: .; CDR3aa: CASSPTLRGRRTEAFF; CDR3nt: TGTGCCAGTAGTCCGACCCTCAGGGGCAGGCGGACTGAAGCTTTCTTT
v_gene: TRBV19; d_gene: TRBD1; j_gene: TRBJ1-2; abundance: .; CDR3aa: CASSKQGNYGYTF; CDR3nt: TGTGCCAGTAGTAAACAGGGGAACTATGGCTACACCTTC
v_gene: TRBV19; d_gene: .; j_gene: TRBJ2-3; abundance: .; CDR3aa: CASSTNIGTVGGEEYF; CDR3nt: TGTGCCAGTAGTACCAATATAGGGACAGTGGGGGGCGAAGAGTATTTT
v_gene: TRBV6-7; d_gene: .; j_gene: TRBJ1-2; abundance: once; CDR3aa: CASSRDISYGYTF; CDR3nt: TGTGCCAGCAGCCGCGACATCTCCTATGGCTACACCTTC
v_gene: TRBV19; d_gene: .; j_gene: TRBJ2-5; abundance: few; CDR3aa: CASSIRTQSSAETQYF; CDR3nt: TGTGCCAGTAGTATCCGGACCCAAAGCTCCGCAGAGACCCAGTACTTC
v_gene: TRBV19; d_gene: .; j_gene: TRBJ1-1; abundance: .; CDR3aa: CASNPITGAGRKGAFF; CDR3nt: TGTGCCAGTAACCCTATTACCGGGGCAGGTCGAAAAGGGGCTTTCTTT
v_gene: TRBV19; d_gene: .; j_gene: TRBJ2-3; abundance: .; CDR3aa: CASSIDSFTLTDTQYF; CDR3nt: TGTGCCAGTAGTATAGATAGTTTCACTCTCACAGATACGCAGTATTTT
v_gene: TRBV19; d_gene: .; j_gene: TRBJ2-6; abundance: .; CDR3aa: CASSRQVSGSGANVLTF; CDR3nt: TGTGCCAGTAGTAGACAGGTTAGCGGCTCTGGGGCCAACGTCCTGACTTTC
v_gene: TRBV11-3; d_gene: .; j_gene: TRBJ2-1; abundance: few; CDR3aa: CASSPGRFGGNEQFF; CDR3nt: TGTGCCAGCAGCCCGGGGCGGTTCGGTGGCAATGAGCAGTTCTTC
v_gene: TRBV30; d_gene: .; j_gene: TRBJ1-2; abundance: .; CDR3aa: CAWSTSYGYTF; CDR3nt: TGTGCCTGGAGTACTTCATACGGCTACACCTTC
v_gene: TRBV14; d_gene: .; j_gene: TRBJ1-1; abundance: .; CDR3aa: CASSQGPGLAAFF; CDR3nt: TGTGCCAGCAGCCAAGGGCCAGGGCTGGCAGCTTTCTTT
v_gene: TRBV19; d_gene: .; j_gene: TRBJ1-2; abundance: .; CDR3aa: CASRLGGMRQSMNYGYTF; CDR3nt: TGTGCCAGTCGATTGGGTGGGATGAGGCAGTCGATGAACTATGGCTACACCTTC
v_gene: TRBV6-8; d_gene: .; j_gene: TRBJ1-5; abundance: few; CDR3aa: CASSPGNSQPQHF; CDR3nt: TGTGCCAGCAGCCCGGGAAACTCTCAGCCCCAGCATTTT
v_gene: TRBV19; d_gene: .; j_gene: TRBJ1-2; abundance: .; CDR3aa: CASSISRDALSNYGYTF; CDR3nt: TGTGCCAGTAGTATATCTAGGGACGCACTCTCGAACTATGGCTACACCTTC
v_gene: TRBV7-7; d_gene: .; j_gene: TRBJ1-3; abundance: .; CDR3aa: CASSFQGSGNTIYF; CDR3nt: TGTGCCAGCAGCTTTCAGGGCTCTGGAAACACCATATATTTT
v_gene: TRBV10-3; d_gene: TRBD2; j_gene: TRBJ2-1; abundance: few; CDR3aa: CAISESMAGDYNEQFF; CDR3nt: TGTGCCATCAGTGAGTCGATGGCGGGGGACTACAATGAGCAGTTCTTC
v_gene: TRBV12-2; d_gene: .; j_gene: TRBJ1-2; abundance: large; CDR3aa: CAGELGQGAIRSYTF; CDR3nt: TGTGCCGGTGAGCTTGGACAGGGGGCGATAAGAAGCTACACCTTC
v_gene: TRBV29-1; d_gene: .; j_gene: TRBJ1-5; abundance: once; CDR3aa: CSVVYQESQPQHF; CDR3nt: TGCAGCGTTGTTTACCAGGAGAGTCAGCCCCAGCATTTT
v_gene: TRBV10-3; d_gene: .; j_gene: TRBJ2-1; abundance: .; CDR3aa: CAISEANPSLDGDEQFF; CDR3nt: TGTGCCATCAGTGAGGCGAACCCTTCACTAGACGGCGATGAGCAGTTCTTC
v_gene: TRBV12-2; d_gene: .; j_gene: TRBJ1-1; abundance: few; CDR3aa: CAAEEPGQGNTEAFF; CDR3nt: TGTGCCGCCGAAGAGCCGGGACAGGGGAACACTGAAGCTTTCTTT
v_gene: TRBV4-1; d_gene: TRBD2; j_gene: TRBJ2-1; abundance: .; CDR3aa: CASSQDRGEYNEQFF; CDR3nt: TGCGCCAGCAGCCAAGATCGGGGGGAGTACAATGAGCAGTTCTTC
v_gene: TRBV6-8; d_gene: TRBD1; j_gene: TRBJ1-2; abundance: .; CDR3aa: CASSRMVGDRPFYGYTF; CDR3nt: TGTGCCAGCAGTCGAATGGTGGGGGACAGGCCATTCTATGGCTACACCTTC
v_gene: TRBV11-3; d_gene: TRBD2; j_gene: TRBJ2-5; abundance: .; CDR3aa: CASRTDGGALETQYF; CDR3nt: TGTGCCAGCAGAACTGACGGGGGGGCCCTTGAGACCCAGTACTTC
v_gene: TRBV28; d_gene: .; j_gene: TRBJ1-2; abundance: .; CDR3aa: CASSPLDGGYGYTF; CDR3nt: TGTGCCAGCAGTCCCTTGGACGGGGGCTATGGCTACACCTTC
v_gene: TRBV19; d_gene: TRBD1; j_gene: TRBJ1-1; abundance: few; CDR3aa: CASSTYRGGWNTEAFF; CDR3nt: TGTGCCAGTAGTACCTACAGGGGTGGTTGGAACACTGAAGCTTTCTTT
v_gene: TRBV18; d_gene: .; j_gene: TRBJ2-1; abundance: .; CDR3aa: CASSISGDSYNEQFF; CDR3nt: TGTGCCAGCTCTATCAGTGGGGACTCCTACAATGAGCAGTTCTTC
v_gene: TRBV19; d_gene: .; j_gene: TRBJ2-3; abundance: .; CDR3aa: CASSIGLADTQYF; CDR3nt: TGTGCCAGTAGTATTGGGCTGGCAGATACGCAGTATTTT